This T cell receptor (beta chain) originates from a study of T cell responses to AZD1222 COVID-19 vaccine. V dropped 4 bases and J dropped 3 bases, with 8 bases sitting between them. There are 13 residues in the CDR3. Germline CDR1 is SGHRS and CDR2 is YFSETQ. Clones were sequenced by immunoSEQ multiplex PCR, and TCRdb holds only the in-frame ones, with some missing. Among roughly 200,000 clones listed, approximately 90% were seen once. The source was peripheral blood, collected 28 days after the second AZD1222 dose. This receptor was taken from an adult who received the AZD1222 COVID-19 vaccine. This chain connects TRBV5-1 to TRBJ2-1; TRBD1 might be the D (5 bases). CDR3 DNA: TGCGCCAGCAGCAGGCAGGGCTACAATGAGCAGTTCTTC. This encodes CASSRQGYNEQFF.